The source of this T cell receptor (beta chain) is a study of T cells in Graves' hyperthyroidism and ophthalmopathy (dated by TCRdb to between 2019 and 2020). Study-wide context: To identify distinguishing TCR V-J signatures, a discovery cohort of around 100 patients was used, comprising 43 with Graves' ophthalmopathy and around 60 with stable Graves' hyperthyroidism. An independent validation cohort of under 20 hyperthyroidism patients and some 15 patients who later progressed to ophthalmopathy tested prospective prediction of ophthalmopathy. For training and testing, the approximately 92 patients in the discovery cohort were randomly divided in a 7:3 ratio. In roughly six Graves' hyperthyroidism patients, the study also compared T-cell repertoires from thyroid tissue with T-cell repertoires from blood. Following sampling, methimazole starting at 30 mg daily was given to hyperthyroidism patients, and high-dose intravenous methylprednisolone was given to ophthalmopathy patients. The paper describes TCR Vbeta CDR3 sequencing of 130 to 150 peripheral blood samples, made up of 43 ophthalmopathy patients, some 76 hyperthyroidism patients and approximately 17 progressor patients.

Exclusion was applied to patients with uncontrolled infections, other autoimmune diseases, pregnancy or lactation. Diagnoses were based on clinical symptoms, serum thyroxine and TRAb, thyroid ultrasound and orbital computed tomography. Trizol reagent was used to extract total RNA, and RNA quality was then checked on an Agilent 2100 Bioanalyzer. The TCR beta CDR3 regions were amplified from the RNA transcripts. For the first round of RT-PCR on the TCR CDR3, the HTBI primer set was used together with the Qiagen OneStep RT-PCR kit. Libraries were constructed in a second round of multiplex PCR, after which size selection and purification were carried out. Paired-end sequencing of the libraries was performed with 100 bp reads on an Illumina HiSeq2000. Per the authors' processing: Raw data were processed with SOAPnuke, discarding reads with adapters, uncalled bases, mean Phred below 15, or no exact constant-primer or identifier match. High-quality paired reads were merged using COPE v1.2.5, and each unique nucleotide sequence was defined as a clonotype. MiTCR v1.1 was used to align the clonotypes against IMGT TRBV, TRBD and TRBJ reference segments. The analysis was restricted to V-J combinations with a frequency above 0.0001, which together covered 99% to 99.2% of the repertoires. The TCS score was defined as F50 (clonal expansion) divided by E x V (chaos), with BLOSUM62-based TCRdist calculated between CDR3 peptides within each V-J. Welch's t-statistics and random forest reduced 450 to 600 V-J features to 10 to 15, which were used in a naive Bayes classifier (R e1071). Thyroid-blood repertoire similarity was quantified with the Morisita-Horn index. In TCRdb, the public reads were trimmed at Q25 with fastp and aligned with MiXCR, with productive beta chains retained. Merged by CDR3 protein, the rows form single entries marked with the most common genes and DNA. TCRdb, rather than the study authors, made the V and J calls. For this sample the table gives more than 500,000 distinct CDR3 sequences, of which roughly 50% were detected only once. 15% to 20% of the sample rests with the top ten.

The paper's findings and limits, for the study overall: A model built on a 13 V-J signature distinguished ophthalmopathy from stable hyperthyroidism, reaching 85% to 90% sensitivity and 81.08% specificity in cross-validation and 80%/75% in testing. No statistical method was used to set the sample size in advance, and investigators knew the group allocation. During validation, the model predicted progression to ophthalmopathy a median of around six months ahead of onset, with roughly 65% sensitivity and around 72% specificity. Most expanded thyroid clonotypes (frequency above 0.001) were also found in blood, which suggests that blood repertoires may mirror thyroid immune responses.

Deletion took 4 bases off V and 5 bases off J, with a span of 14 bases between the germline ends. The germline V gene (reference sequence) specifies MNHNY as CDR1 and SVGAGI as CDR2. Including cysteine and phenylalanine, the CDR3 has 15 amino acids. Only CDR3 DNA remains: 45 bases, in frame from the first base. This clonotype was found many times. Its target antigen remains unknown. The record has no base qualities; no much larger clone is one base away. The chain is encoded by TRBV6-6 joined to TRBJ2-2; no D segment can be confidently identified. The specimen sequenced was peripheral blood or thyroid tissue (not recorded which). The clonotype was recovered from an adult woman with Graves' disease, either hyperthyroidism or ophthalmopathy (not recorded which). In nucleotide form, the sequence is TGTGCCAGCAGTTTGCCCCTTACCCAGACCGGGGAGCTGTTTTTT. It encodes CASSLPLTQTGELFF.